This TCR beta chain was profiled in a study of beta chain features in type 1 diabetes (dated by TCRdb to the late 2010s). General notes on the study: Patients and healthy donors did not differ in mean age, gender distribution, total cell number or subset yield. A total of 107,917,701 sorted cells were examined across all samples, and the number of cells per subset was strongly correlated with RNA yield. The study compared TCRB repertoires of sorted circulating CD4+ T cell subsets between recently diagnosed type 1 diabetes patients and matched healthy donors. Regulatory and stem cell-like memory subsets were isolated from only 8 patients and about 8 healthy donors, whereas naive and central memory subsets came from all 30 or so donors.

The paper as a whole reports these results and caveats: Patients with type 1 diabetes made fewer insertions and deleted more nucleotides at VDJ recombination sites, implying thymic rearrangement abnormalities. Sequencing cDNA rather than genomic DNA could over-represent highly expressing activated cells, although activation and CD3 levels did not differ between groups. Type 1 diabetes patients showed a moderate but significant shortening of TCRB CDR3 length in all four CD4+ subsets. PCR might favor shorter templates, but patient and control samples were amplified and corrected together, so any skew would affect both groups equally. Because small numbers of individuals were included in the HLA sub-analyses, any influence of HLA type on TCRB rearrangement was left unresolved. The naive, central memory and regulatory TCRB repertoires appeared to resemble one another more closely among patients than among healthy donors.

The High Capacity cDNA Reverse Transcription Kit was used to reverse transcribe all of the isolated RNA, meaning that expressed TCRB transcripts were what got sequenced. Deep immunoSEQ sequencing was applied to naive, central memory and regulatory T cell samples, giving an average of about 3.4 million total reads per sample. After sorted cells were lysed in RLT buffer, RNA was extracted with DNase-treated RNeasy Micro or Mini kits, with the choice depending on cell number. Each cell subset was processed on its own to prevent cross-contamination, while patient and healthy donor samples were processed together. The immunoSEQ multiplex PCR was used to amplify TCRB sequences from cDNA, yielding 87-bp fragments that span the CDR3 region. Amplicons were sequenced on the Illumina HiSeq platform. Per the original workflow: PCR bias was computationally corrected using synthetic template baselines, reads within Hamming distance 2 were collapsed, and singletons that could not be merged were discarded. Reads were aligned to IMGT to assign V, D and J genes, CDR3 length, and insertions or deletions at six rearrangement sites. Clonotype counts were normalized to sorted cell number within each subset before computing true diversity and Gini coefficients with the tcR R package. The overlap coefficient, calculated on TCRB nucleotide sequences, was used to quantify repertoire sharing. In its TCRdb copy, this immuneACCESS table keeps in-frame sequences only and misses some clones. Where compared with another copy, unresolved V genes explain less than half of these, and the others have no known cause. V, J and clone size are those of that table, while D and trimming were read from the DNA. This sample has around 160,000 clones in its table, and around 9.7% of those were observed once. About 0.7% of the sample rests with the top ten.

Sequences SGHNT (CDR1) and YYREEE (CDR2) are obtained from the germline V gene (reference sequence). Here V drops 2 bases and J drops 3 bases, and the junction holds 3 bases not matched to any gene. The CDR3 covers 14 residues, taking in both the cysteine and the phenylalanine. Of the read, only the CDR3 DNA is kept; its 42 bases are in frame from base 1. The table lists this clone with a few counts. No antigen is known for it. Per-base qualities were not stored, and no clone one base away is much larger. Each donor gave one peripheral blood draw, averaging approximately 0.12 L, which was collected into heparinised tubes. A BD FACSAria II and a panel including CD45RO, CCR7, CD25, CD127, CD95 and CD27 were used to sort naive, central memory, regulatory and stem cell-like memory CD4+ T cells. A purity above 95% was achieved for all sorted populations. PBMCs were separated immediately by Lymphoprep density gradient centrifugation and were stained directly, without being cultured. So that batch effects would be minimized, each experiment stained and sorted samples in pairs, pairing one healthy donor with one patient.

Sequencing used central memory CD4+ T cells from blood. The chain couples TRBV5-4 to TRBJ2-7, and 9 bases in between align with TRBD2. The receptor comes from a woman between 25 and 40 years old with type 1 diabetes. In nucleotides, the sequence is TGTGCCAGCAGCTTTAGCGGGAGTAGCTACGAGCAGTACTTC. Translation gives CASSFSGSSYEQYF.